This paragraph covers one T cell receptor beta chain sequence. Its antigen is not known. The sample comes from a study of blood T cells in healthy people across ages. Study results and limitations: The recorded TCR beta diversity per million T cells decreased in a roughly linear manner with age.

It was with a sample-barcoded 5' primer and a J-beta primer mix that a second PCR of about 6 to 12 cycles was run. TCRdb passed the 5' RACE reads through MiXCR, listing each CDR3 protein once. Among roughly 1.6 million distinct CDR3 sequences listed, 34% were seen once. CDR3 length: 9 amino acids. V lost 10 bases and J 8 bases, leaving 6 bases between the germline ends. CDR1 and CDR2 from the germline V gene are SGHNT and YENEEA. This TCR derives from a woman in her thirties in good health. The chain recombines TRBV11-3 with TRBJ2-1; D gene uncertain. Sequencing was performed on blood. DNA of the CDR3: TGTGCCATCCGGGATGAGCAGTTCTTC. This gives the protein CAIRDEQFF.